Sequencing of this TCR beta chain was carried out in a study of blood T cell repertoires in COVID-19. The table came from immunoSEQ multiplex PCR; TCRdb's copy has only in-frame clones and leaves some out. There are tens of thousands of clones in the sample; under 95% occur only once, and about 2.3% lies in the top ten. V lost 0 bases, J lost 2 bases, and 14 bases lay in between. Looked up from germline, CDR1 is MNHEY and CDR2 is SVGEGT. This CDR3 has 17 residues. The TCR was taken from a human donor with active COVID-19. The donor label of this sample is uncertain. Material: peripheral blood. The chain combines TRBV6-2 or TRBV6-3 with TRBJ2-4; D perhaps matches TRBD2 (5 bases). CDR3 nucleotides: TGTGCCAGCAGTTACTCGACGGGGATTAACCCCAAAAACATTCAGTACTTC. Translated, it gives CASSYSTGINPKNIQYF.